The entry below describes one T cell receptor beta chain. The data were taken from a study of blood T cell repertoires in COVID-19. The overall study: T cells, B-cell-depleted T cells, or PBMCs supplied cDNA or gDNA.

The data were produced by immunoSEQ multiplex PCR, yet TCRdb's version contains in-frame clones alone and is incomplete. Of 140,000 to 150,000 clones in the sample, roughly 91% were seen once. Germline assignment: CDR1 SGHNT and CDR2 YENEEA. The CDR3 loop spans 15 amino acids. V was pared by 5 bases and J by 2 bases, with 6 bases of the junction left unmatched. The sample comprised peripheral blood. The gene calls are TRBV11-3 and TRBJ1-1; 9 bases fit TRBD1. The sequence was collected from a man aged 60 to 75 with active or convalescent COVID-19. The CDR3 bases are TGTGCCAGCAGCCCTAACAGGGGGCTTAACACTGAAGCTTTCTTT. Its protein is CASSPNRGLNTEAFF.